These T cell receptor beta chains were read from a single sample in a study of blood T cell repertoires in COVID-19. Some clones are missing from TCRdb's copy, which holds only in-frame ones; the method was immunoSEQ multiplex PCR. The sample holds about 190,000 clones; roughly 80% are singletons and the top ten take roughly a sixth. Sequencing used peripheral blood. These receptors all come from a man aged 60 to 75 with active or convalescent COVID-19. Both conserved end residues are part of each CDR3. A D gene is named only where the DNA matches it firmly. Not every row has a clone size; where given, it reads once, few, many or a size class.

>TRBV19|.|TRBJ2-7|.
CASSIEEKPYEQYF
TGTGCCAGTAGTATAGAGGAGAAACCCTACGAGCAGTACTTC
>TRBV7-9|.|TRBJ2-1|TRBD2
CASSPLSGRAPSSYNEQFF
TGTGCCAGCAGCCCCCTCAGCGGGAGGGCCCCGAGCTCCTACAATGAGCAGTTCTTC
>TRBV2|once|TRBJ2-1|.
CASARGVGTSYNEQFF
TGTGCCAGCGCTCGGGGTGTGGGTACCTCCTACAATGAGCAGTTCTTC
>TRBV28|.|TRBJ2-1|.
CASSQYNEQFF
TGTGCCAGCAGTCAGTACAATGAGCAGTTCTTC
>TRBV7-3|.|TRBJ2-1|.
CASSLTVGPENNEQFF
TGTGCCAGCAGCTTAACTGTGGGGCCCGAGAACAATGAGCAGTTCTTC
>TRBV5-1|once|TRBJ2-7|.
CASSLNNEQYF
TGCGCCAGCAGCTTGAATAACGAGCAGTACTTC
>TRBV20-1|many|TRBJ1-1|TRBD1
CSASNRGGTEAFF
TGCAGTGCTAGTAACAGGGGTGGAACTGAAGCTTTCTTT
>TRBV19|.|TRBJ1-2|TRBD1
CASSGQQGLGGYTF
TGTGCCAGTAGTGGACAACAGGGGCTAGGAGGCTACACCTTC
>TRBV7-8|.|TRBJ2-7|TRBD2
CASSLGGSQREQYF
TGTGCCAGCAGCTTAGGCGGGAGTCAGCGCGAGCAGTACTTC
>TRBV28|.|TRBJ2-3|TRBD1
CASIPTWTGDFNTQYF
TGTGCCAGCATTCCGACGTGGACAGGGGACTTCAATACGCAGTATTTT
>TRBV29-1|.|TRBJ2-1|.
CSVEDWTDNEQFF
TGCAGCGTTGAAGATTGGACAGACAATGAGCAGTTCTTC
>TRBV5-6|.|TRBJ2-2|TRBD2
CASSFLGLENTGELFF
TGTGCCAGCAGCTTCCTGGGACTAGAGAACACCGGGGAGCTGTTTTTT
>TRBV2|.|TRBJ1-1|TRBD1
CARDREGIRNTEAFF
TGTGCCAGAGACAGGGAAGGAATCCGGAACACTGAAGCTTTCTTT
>TRBV10-2|.|TRBJ2-5|TRBD2
CASSDRSGGGGETQYF
TGCGCCAGCAGTGACAGGAGCGGGGGGGGAGGAGAGACCCAGTACTTC
>TRBV10-3|.|TRBJ2-7|TRBD2
CAISEYQRASGYSYEQYF
TGTGCCATCAGTGAGTATCAACGGGCTAGCGGATACTCCTACGAGCAGTACTTC
>TRBV6-2/TRBV6-3|.|TRBJ1-1|.
CASSILGQGTEAFF
.
>TRBV28|few|TRBJ2-7|TRBD2
CASSLSRGGEGALSYEQYF
TGTGCCAGCAGTTTATCCCGCGGGGGGGAGGGGGCCCTCTCCTACGAGCAGTACTTC